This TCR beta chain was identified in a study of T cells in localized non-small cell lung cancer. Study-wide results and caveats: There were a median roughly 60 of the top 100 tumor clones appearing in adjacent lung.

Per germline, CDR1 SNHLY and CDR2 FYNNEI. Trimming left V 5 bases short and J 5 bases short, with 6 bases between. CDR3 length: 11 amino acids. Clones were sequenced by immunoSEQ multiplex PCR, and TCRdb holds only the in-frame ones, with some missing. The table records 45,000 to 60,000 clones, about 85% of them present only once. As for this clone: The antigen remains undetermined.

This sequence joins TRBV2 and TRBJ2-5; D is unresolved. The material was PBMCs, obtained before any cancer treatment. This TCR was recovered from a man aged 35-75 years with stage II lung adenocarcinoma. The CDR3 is CASSPRETQYF. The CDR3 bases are TGTGCCAGCAGTCCCAGGGAGACCCAGTACTTC. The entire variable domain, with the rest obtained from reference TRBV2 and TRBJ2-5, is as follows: EPEVTQTPSHQVTQMGQEVILRCVPISNHLYFYWYRQILGQKVEFLVSFYNNEISEKSEIFDDQFSVERPDGSNFTLKIRSTKLEDSAMYFCASSPRETQYFGPGTRLLVL.